This TCR beta chain was observed in a study of Graves' ophthalmopathy and Graves' hyperthyroidism. General study findings and limits: Ophthalmopathy versus stable hyperthyroidism: 13-signature model gave 85% to 90% sensitivity, around 81% specificity. Progression of ophthalmopathy was predicted by the model with around 68% sensitivity and roughly 73% specificity. A majority of expanded thyroid clonotypes exceeding 0.001 frequency were likewise present in blood.

Amplified material comprised TCR beta CDR3 regions derived from RNA transcripts. RT-PCR with HTBI primers came first, then second-round multiplex PCR. From the multiplex PCR reads, TCRdb called clonotypes with MiXCR, one entry per CDR3 protein. The sample has about 640,000 distinct CDR3 sequences; more than 40% are singletons. V was trimmed by 5 bases and J by 8 bases, leaving 12 bases between them. Germline V gene data show CDR1 as MNHEY and CDR2 as SVGAGI. This CDR3 is 13 amino acids long. As for this clonotype: Antigen unknown.

The clonotype was recovered from an adult man with Graves' ophthalmopathy. The sample taken for sequencing was peripheral blood. This rearrangement joins TRBV6-5 to TRBJ1-4; D ambiguous. In DNA, the CDR3 is TGTGCCAGCAGTACGGTCAGAAAAGAAAAACTGTTTTTT. Its protein product is CASSTVRKEKLFF.